This T cell receptor beta chain derives from a study of tumor-infiltrating lymphocytes in primary liver carcinoma. As for the study in general: The neoplasms were of stage T1-T3 N0M0, with dimensions of about 4.2 to 10 cm across. Regardless of tissue type, samples showed similar yields of roughly 3.5 to 7.5 million productive TCRbeta reads.

DNA and RNA were both co-extracted from approximately 20-30 mg of bulk tissue that had not been sorted. The patients presented with primary liver carcinoma, which was managed through surgical resection. Those patients suffered from chronic HBV infection and were treatment-naive. A single count supports this clonotype. An end of the junction does not agree with germline; a read error may underlie this. CDR1 and CDR2 (germline): SQVTM, ANQGSEA. The CDR3 covers 13 residues. The input was around 500 ng total RNA; TCR beta cDNA was made from it with a constant-region primer. The TCR beta library was amplified through three nested multiplex PCR rounds in a modified ARM-PCR procedure. Forward primers for TRBV1-TRBV30 and a C-beta reverse primer served the first two PCR rounds, at about 10 cycles each. TCRdb reanalysed the multiplex PCR reads using MiXCR and keeps one entry per CDR3 protein. Altogether about 48,000 distinct CDR3 sequences are present, 60% to 75% being singletons, with the ten largest covering approximately 30%.

The sequence was collected from a man aged 35 to 55 with primary liver carcinoma and hepatitis B virus infection. This chain connects TRBV29-1 to TRBJ1-2, with 8 bases matching TRBD1. Specimen: liver tumor tissue from sampling region 3. Subset of the sample: tumor region T3, left-lateral pole. CDR3 coding DNA: TGCAGTGGTAACTTTCAGGGGGCTTATGGCCACACCTTC. This encodes CSGNFQGAYGHTF.